Below, 25 T cell receptor beta chains from the same sample are listed, as sequenced in a study of blood T cell repertoires in COVID-19. The repertoire was sequenced with immunoSEQ multiplex PCR; TCRdb's copy has only in-frame clones and lacks some. This table has over 65,000 clones, around 81% appearing once. Sequenced sample: peripheral blood. These receptors all come from a man older than 75 with acute or convalescent COVID-19.

The chain uses TRBV19 and TRBJ2-4, with D maybe TRBD1 (7 bases). The length of the CDR3 is 17 residues. Trimming cost V 4 bases and J 1 base, with 17 bases left between them. In germline, CDR1 is LNHDA, CDR2 SQIVND (reference sequence). This chain's CDR3 is CASSSIGGGFAKNIQYF. CDR3 in DNA: TGTGCCAGTAGTAGTATAGGAGGGGGCTTCGCCAAAAACATTCAGTACTTC.

The chain employs TRBV12-5 and TRBJ2-3; 8 bases agree with TRBD1. The J segment lost 4 bases and the V segment lost 5 bases, leaving 5 bases of the junction unmatched. Germline CDR1 reads LGHNT; CDR2 reads FRNRAP. CDR3 length: 14 amino acids. The CDR3 DNA reads TGTGCTAGTGGTGCTGGACAGGGTCCAGATACGCAGTATTTT. Residues: CASGAGQGPDTQYF.

V is TRBV5-1 and J is TRBJ2-2; TRBD1 aligns across 9 bases. Germline CDR1 is SGHRS and CDR2 is YFSETQ. The CDR3 extends over 16 amino acids. Trimming at V came to 1 base and at J to 6 bases, leaving 7 bases not matched to a gene. CDR3 region: CASSLYSDRGAGELFF. CDR3 nucleotide sequence: TGCGCCAGCAGCTTGTACTCCGACAGGGGGGCCGGGGAGCTGTTTTTT.

The J gene is TRBJ2-7, the V gene TRBV7-2, with D unresolved. The V gene's germline CDR1 is SGHTA and CDR2 FQGNSA. CDR3 length: 17 amino acids. With 0 bases removed from V and 0 bases from J, the gap between germline ends came to 15 bases. DNA of the CDR3: TGTGCCAGCAGCTTAGCGCGCAACGTCCCCTCCTCCTACGAGCAGTACTTC. Protein: CASSLARNVPSSYEQYF.

V is TRBV28 and J is TRBJ1-5, with D possibly being TRBD1 (5 bases). Trimming shortened V by 1 base and J by 7 bases, and 11 bases separated the two germline ends. In germline, CDR1 is MDHEN, CDR2 SYDVKM. This CDR3 region has 14 residues. The CDR3 DNA follows: TGTGCCAGCAGTTTATTGGCAGGGAAACAGCCCCAGCATTTT. Translated, it gives CASSLLAGKQPQHF.

The chain links TRBV7-2 to TRBJ1-1; D is unresolved. CDR3 length: 14 residues. The germline V gene has CDR1 SGHTA and CDR2 FQGNSA. Trimming took 1 base from V and 4 from J, leaving 10 bases between them. The CDR3 DNA is TGTGCCAGCAGCTTAGGTCTATCCTTCACTGAAGCTTTCTTT. Its protein product is CASSLGLSFTEAFF.

The chain links TRBV30 to TRBJ1-3; 7 bases align to TRBD1. V lost 2 bases and J lost 0; bases outside the gene matches: 4. The CDR3 is made up of 15 amino acids. CDR1 and CDR2 from the germline V gene are GTSNPN and SVGIG (reference sequence). CDR3 DNA: TGTGCCTGGAGTCATGACAGGGTCTCTGGAAACACCATATATTTT. It codes for CAWSHDRVSGNTIYF.

The chain links TRBV5-1 to TRBJ2-5, with 8 nucleotides matching TRBD1. This CDR3 region has 15 residues. Losses at the gene ends were 4 bases for V and 1 base for J; bases not matched to a gene: 6. From germline, CDR1 is SGHRS and CDR2 YFSETQ. The CDR3 protein is CASSQFGQGQETQYF. CDR3 coding DNA: TGCGCCAGCAGCCAATTCGGACAGGGCCAAGAGACCCAGTACTTC.

A single count supports this clone. The V gene is TRBV30, the J gene TRBJ2-7, with D possibly matching TRBD2 (5 bases). Germline CDR1 GTSNPN, CDR2 SVGIG (reference sequence). The CDR3 contains 13 residues. With 0 bases removed from V and 3 bases from J, the gap between germline ends came to 9 bases. In DNA, the CDR3 is TGTGCCTGGAGTGTTGGACTTCGCTACGAGCAGTACTTC. It encodes CAWSVGLRYEQYF.

V and J are TRBV14 and TRBJ2-2; D might be TRBD2 (6 bases). Trimming shortened V by 4 bases and J by 4 bases, and 13 bases separated the two germline ends. CDR3 length: 15 residues. Germline V gives CDR1 SGHDN, CDR2 FVKESK. The DNA of the CDR3 is TGTGCCAGCAGCCGAAAACTAGCAAGCACCGGGGAGCTGTTTTTT. Encoded protein: CASSRKLASTGELFF.

This clone appeared once. This CDR3 is CASSLIGGEQYF. The CDR3 DNA is TGTGCCAGCAGCTTAATAGGGGGCGAGCAGTACTTC. The chain recombines TRBV7-9 with TRBJ2-7, with D perhaps matching TRBD1 (6 bases). The CDR3 is 12 residues long. V dropped 2 bases and J dropped 6 bases, with 8 bases sitting between them. The germline V gene encodes CDR1 SEHNR and CDR2 FQNEAQ (reference sequence). Variable domain in full (rest from reference TRBV7-9 and TRBJ2-7): DTGVSQNPRHKITKRGQNVTFRCDPISEHNRLYWYRQTLGQGPEFLTYFQNEAQLEKSRLLSDRFSAERPKGSFSTLEIQRTEQGDSAMYLCASSLIGGEQYFGPGTRLTVT.

The rearrangement uses TRBV11-2 and TRBJ1-1; a weak D match, TRBD1 (5 bases). V lost 2 bases and J lost 8, with 9 bases in between. CDR3 length equals 12 residues. Germline V lookup: CDR1 SGHAT, CDR2 FQNNGV. The CDR3 reads CASSLKGHEAFF. CDR3 bases: TGTGCCAGCAGCTTAAAGGGGCACGAAGCTTTCTTT.

This clone was detected only once. The rearrangement uses TRBV19 and TRBJ1-4, with TRBD1 matching over 10 bases. Trimming took 6 bases from V and 10 from J; bases not matched to a gene: 8. The CDR3 runs to 14 residues. Germline CDR1 and CDR2: LNHDA and SQIVND (reference sequence). CDR3 DNA: TGTGCCAGTAGAGGGACAGGGGAAGTCAGAAAACTGTTTTTT. This encodes CASRGTGEVRKLFF.

In its sample, this clone was seen a few times. This chain uses TRBV4-3 with TRBJ2-7; D possibly corresponds to TRBD2 (6 bases). V gave up 4 bases and J gave up 3 bases, with 13 bases separating them. The CDR3 has 14 residues. Germline assignment: CDR1 LGHNA and CDR2 YSLEER. The CDR3 region is CASSRGREFYEQYF. CDR3 coding DNA: TGCGCCAGCAGCCGCGGACGGGAGTTCTACGAGCAGTACTTC.

As DNA, the CDR3 is TGTGCCAGCAGCCTCTCGGGACAGTTAAACATTCAGTACTTC. It translates to CASSLSGQLNIQYF. The chain couples TRBV28 to TRBJ2-4, with 7 bases aligning to TRBD1. The CDR3 totals 14 residues. V was pared by 6 bases and J by 6 bases, with 8 bases of the junction left unmatched. Germline V CDR1 and CDR2: MDHEN, SYDVKM.

This sequence joins TRBV18 and TRBJ1-1, with TRBD1 matching 8 bases. Germline-derived CDR1 and CDR2 are KGHSH and LQKENI. J gave up 1 base and V 6 bases, and 7 bases lay outside the gene matches. The CDR3 consists of 15 residues. The CDR3 nucleotides are TGTGCCAGCTCGCGACTAGGACAGGGGAACACTGAAGCTTTCTTT. It codes for CASSRLGQGNTEAFF.

The rearrangement uses TRBV5-1 and TRBJ2-3; 9 bases line up with TRBD1. The ends lost 8 bases at V and 3 bases at J; junction bases unmatched: 4. CDR1 is SGHRS, CDR2 YFSETQ, per germline. This CDR3 contains 13 residues. CDR3 region: CASGQGQTDTQYF. For the CDR3, the DNA is TGCGCCAGTGGACAGGGGCAGACAGATACGCAGTATTTT.

A single count supports this clone. The J gene is TRBJ2-1, the V gene TRBV14; 8 nucleotides align to TRBD2. The CDR3 is made up of 17 amino acids. Germline V lookup: CDR1 SGHDN, CDR2 FVKESK. V trimming: 4 bases; J trimming: 9 bases; junction bases outside the gene matches: 17. In DNA form, the CDR3 reads TGTGCCAGCAGCCGCCTCGGACTAGCCCGAGGGGGGATTGAGCAGTTCTTC. Its translation is CASSRLGLARGGIEQFF.

This chain links TRBV24-1 with TRBJ1-2; D may be TRBD1 (6 bases). The CDR3 has 13 amino acids. The germline V gene has CDR1 KGHDR and CDR2 SFDVKD. V was cut by 3 bases and J by 4 bases, with 8 bases left in between. The CDR3: CATSDVTGYGYTF. CDR3 DNA: TGTGCCACCAGTGATGTGACAGGCTATGGCTACACCTTC.

The chain has TRBV9 and TRBJ2-5, with TRBD2 matching 12 bases. This CDR3 is 17 amino acids long. V was clipped by 4 bases and J by 2 bases; unmatched bases: 9. CDR1 SGDLS and CDR2 YYNGEE come from the germline V gene. CDR3 sequence (DNA): TGTGCCAGCAGCCCCCGACCTACTAGCGGGGGGCAAGAGACCCAGTACTTC. This codes for CASSPRPTSGGQETQYF.

The chain carries TRBV7-9 and TRBJ1-2; no reliable D call. Germline V gene sequence: CDR1 SEHNR, CDR2 FQNEAQ (reference sequence). The CDR3 runs to 17 residues. Trimming took off 6 bases at V and 0 bases at J, with 20 bases between the two ends. The CDR3 protein is CASSLRLPHQTNYGYTF. The DNA of the CDR3 is TGTGCCAGCAGTTTAAGACTGCCCCACCAAACTAACTATGGCTACACCTTC.

The J gene is TRBJ2-2, the V gene TRBV5-1; 8 nucleotides match TRBD1. The CDR3 spans 15 residues. V shed 4 bases, J shed 7 bases, and the junction held 9 bases outside the gene matches. Germline CDR1 and CDR2: SGHRS and YFSETQ. Here the CDR3 reads CASSRSDRVGGELFF. CDR3 in DNA: TGCGCCAGCAGCCGATCGGACAGGGTTGGCGGGGAGCTGTTTTTT.

The J gene is TRBJ2-3, the V gene TRBV6-5, with 8 bases lining up with TRBD2. V dropped 7 bases and J dropped 3; count of bases not matched to a gene: 3. CDR3 length equals 13 residues. CDR1 is MNHEY and CDR2 is SVGAGI in the germline V gene. The CDR3 DNA is TGTGCCAGCAATCGGGAGGGAACAGATACGCAGTATTTT. It codes for CASNREGTDTQYF.

The chain has TRBV24-1 and TRBJ2-3; 7 nucleotides align to TRBD2. Germline-derived CDR1 and CDR2 are KGHDR and SFDVKD. The CDR3 has 14 residues. V lost 5 bases, J lost 4 bases, and 5 bases stayed unmatched. The CDR3 DNA follows: TGTGCCACCAGTGTTCGGACTAGTTCAGATACGCAGTATTTT. It codes for CATSVRTSSDTQYF.

The chain uses TRBV4-2 and TRBJ2-5; TRBD2 matches 9 bases. The CDR3 has 15 amino acids. Germline CDR1 and CDR2: LGHNA and YNFKEQ. Germline trimming cut 4 bases from V and 1 base from J; bases unmatched to any gene: 4. Here the CDR3 reads CASSPSGRIQETQYF. The CDR3 DNA is TGTGCCAGCAGCCCGAGCGGGAGGATCCAAGAGACCCAGTACTTC.